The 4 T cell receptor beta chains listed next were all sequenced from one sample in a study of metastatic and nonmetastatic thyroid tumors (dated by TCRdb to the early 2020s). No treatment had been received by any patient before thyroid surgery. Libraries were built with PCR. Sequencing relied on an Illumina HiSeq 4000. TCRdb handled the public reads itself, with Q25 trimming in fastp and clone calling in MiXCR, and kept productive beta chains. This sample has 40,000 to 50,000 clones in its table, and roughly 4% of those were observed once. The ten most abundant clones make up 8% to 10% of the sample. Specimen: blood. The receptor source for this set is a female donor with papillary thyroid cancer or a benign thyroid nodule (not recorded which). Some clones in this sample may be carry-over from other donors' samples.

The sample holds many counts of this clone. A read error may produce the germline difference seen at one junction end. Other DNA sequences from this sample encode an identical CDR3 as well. DNA for the CDR3: TGTGCCAGCAGCCTCCTAGCGGGAGGGGAGACCCAATACTTC. It yields the protein CASSLLAGGETQYF. The V gene is TRBV11-2, the J gene TRBJ2-5, with TRBD2 matching 12 bases. The CDR3 runs to 14 residues. CDR1 is SGHAT, CDR2 FQNNGV, per germline.

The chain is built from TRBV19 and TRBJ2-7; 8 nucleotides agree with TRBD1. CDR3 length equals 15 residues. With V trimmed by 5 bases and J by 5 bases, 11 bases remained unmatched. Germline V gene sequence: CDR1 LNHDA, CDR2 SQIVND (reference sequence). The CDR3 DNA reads TGTGCCAGTAGTCCCCTGACAGGGGCTGCCCACGAGCAGTACTTC. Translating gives CASSPLTGAAHEQYF. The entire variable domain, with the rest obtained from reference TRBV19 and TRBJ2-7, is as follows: DGGITQSPKYLFRKEGQNVTLSCEQNLNHDAMYWYRQDPGQGLRLIYYSQIVNDFQKGDIAEGYSVSREKKESFPLTVTSAQKNPTAFYLCASSPLTGAAHEQYFGPGTRLTVT.

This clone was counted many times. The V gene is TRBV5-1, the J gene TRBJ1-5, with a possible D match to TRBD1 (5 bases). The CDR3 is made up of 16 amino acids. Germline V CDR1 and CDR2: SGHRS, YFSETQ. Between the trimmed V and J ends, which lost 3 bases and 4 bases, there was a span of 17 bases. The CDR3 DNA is TGCGCCAGCAGCTCTACAGGTTTAGAGGGGAATCAGCCCCAGCATTTT. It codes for CASSSTGLEGNQPQHF.

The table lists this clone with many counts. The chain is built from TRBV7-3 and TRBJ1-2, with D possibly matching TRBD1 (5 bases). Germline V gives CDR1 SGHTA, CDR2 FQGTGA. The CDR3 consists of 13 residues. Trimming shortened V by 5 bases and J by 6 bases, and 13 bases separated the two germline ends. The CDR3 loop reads CASSPMGGDGYTF. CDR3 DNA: TGTGCCAGCAGCCCCATGGGGGGAGATGGCTACACCTTC.